These T cell receptor beta chains were read from a single sample in a study of blood T cell repertoires in COVID-19. Using immunoSEQ multiplex PCR, the repertoire was profiled, and TCRdb retains in-frame clones only, with some absent. The sample carries under 250,000 clones, roughly 83% recorded once. What was sequenced was PBMCs or T cells enriched from blood (not recorded which). Receptors originate from a woman aged 40 to 50 with acute COVID-19. Both conserved end residues are part of each CDR3. The order of the fields is D gene, V gene, J gene, CDR3 length, clone size, CDR3 DNA, CDR3 protein. A D gene is named only where the DNA matches it firmly. Rows may omit the clone size; those that give it use once, few, many or a size class.

>.|TRBV30|TRBJ1-6|13|.
TGTGCCTGGGGACGGGTTTATAATTCACCCCTCCACTTT
CAWGRVYNSPLHF
>.|TRBV6-6|TRBJ2-7|14|.
TGTGCCAGCAGCGTCGCAGGTACACCCTACGAGCAGTACTTC
CASSVAGTPYEQYF
>.|TRBV5-1|TRBJ1-1|13|once
TGCGCCAGCAGCCAGCAGGGTGGCACTGAAGCTTTCTTT
CASSQQGGTEAFF
>TRBD1|TRBV30|TRBJ2-1|14|.
TGTGCCTGGAGTACAACGACAGGGAATTATGAGCAGTTCTTC
CAWSTTTGNYEQFF
>.|TRBV5-1|TRBJ2-7|13|.
TGCGCCAGCAGCGTAACGGTCTCCTACGAGCAGTACTTC
CASSVTVSYEQYF
>.|TRBV20-1|TRBJ2-6|13|.
TGCAGTGCTAGTGCAACTGGGGCCAACGTCCTGACTTTC
CSASATGANVLTF
>TRBD1|TRBV28|TRBJ2-7|15|.
TGTGCCAGCAGTTTATTAGGACAGGGGTCCTACGAGCAGTACTTC
CASSLLGQGSYEQYF
>.|TRBV7-9|TRBJ1-3|16|.
TGTGCCAGCAGCTTAGCGCGAGGGGGAGCTGGAAACACCATATATTTT
CASSLARGGAGNTIYF
>.|TRBV4-3|TRBJ1-3|16|once
TGCGCCAGCAGCCAGAAGGGGAGGGTCTCTGGAAACACCATATATTTT
CASSQKGRVSGNTIYF
>TRBD1|TRBV11-3|TRBJ2-6|21|.
TGTGCCAGCAGCTTAGACATAACAGTCTGGACAGGGGGCTTTGGGGCCAACGTCCTGACTTTC
CASSLDITVWTGGFGANVLTF
>TRBD2|TRBV4-2|TRBJ2-7|14|.
TGTGCCAGCAGCCAAGGAGGCCTAGCGGGCGAGCAGTACTTC
CASSQGGLAGEQYF
>TRBD1|TRBV27|TRBJ1-6|15|.
TGTGCCAGCAGTTTGAGACGGACAGGGGACTCACCCCTCCACTTT
CASSLRRTGDSPLHF
>.|TRBV2|TRBJ1-6|14|.
TGTGCCAGCAGTGTCCGAGTTCCGAATTCACCCCTCCACTTT
CASSVRVPNSPLHF
>TRBD1|TRBV13|TRBJ1-2|17|once
TGTGCCAGCAGCTCGCCCGGGACAGGGGAAGGGGACTATGGCTACACCTTC
CASSSPGTGEGDYGYTF
>.|TRBV28|TRBJ1-5|13|.
TGTGCCAGCAGCACAAACCCCAATCAGCCCCAGCATTTT
CASSTNPNQPQHF
>TRBD2|TRBV4-2|TRBJ2-2|17|.
TGTGCCAGCAGCCGGTCCCTAGCGGGGAGTGACACCGGGGAGCTGTTTTTT
CASSRSLAGSDTGELFF
>TRBD2|TRBV28|TRBJ2-7|18|.
TGTGCCAGCAGTTTATGGGCTAGCGGGAGGGCCACAGGCTACGAGCAGTACTTC
CASSLWASGRATGYEQYF
>.|TRBV29-1|TRBJ1-1|14|.
TGCAGCGTTGAAGATCCGTCTCCGAACACTGAAGCTTTCTTT
CSVEDPSPNTEAFF
>.|TRBV4-3|TRBJ1-1|13|.
TGCGCCAGCAGCCAAGATTCGGGAGGTGAAGCTTTCTTT
CASSQDSGGEAFF
>.|TRBV4-1|TRBJ2-2|14|.
TGCGCCACCTCCTGGGCTGCGAACACCGGGGAGCTGTTTTTT
CATSWAANTGELFF
>TRBD2|TRBV3-1/TRBV3-2|TRBJ2-2|16|.
TGTGCCAGCTCAAGAGGACTAGCGGGAGTCGGCGGGGAGCTGTTTTTT
CASSRGLAGVGGELFF
>.|TRBV6-5|TRBJ1-4|14|.
TGTGCCAGCAGGAGCGGACCTCCGGTCGAAAAACTGTTTTTT
CASRSGPPVEKLFF
>TRBD1|TRBV3-1/TRBV3-2|TRBJ2-7|16|few
TGTGCCAGCAGCCATTCCAGCGGGACAGGGAACTACGAGCAGTACTTC
CASSHSSGTGNYEQYF
>.|TRBV9|TRBJ1-4|15|.
TGTGCCAGCAGCGTAGCAGCGAATACCGTTGAAAAACTGTTTTTT
CASSVAANTVEKLFF
>.|TRBV29-1|TRBJ2-2|12|few
TGCAGTGCAGATCGGAACACCGGGGAGCTGTTTTTT
CSADRNTGELFF
>.|TRBV5-1|TRBJ2-7|14|.
TGCGCCAGCAGCTTGGGTCGGGGAGACAACGAGCAGTACTTC
CASSLGRGDNEQYF
>.|TRBV25-1|TRBJ1-2|14|few
TGTGCCAGCAGTGGACCGGCTGCGAGGGCTGGCTACACCTTC
CASSGPAARAGYTF
>.|TRBV29-1|TRBJ1-2|15|.
TGCAGCGTGCGGCCAGGGGCCCAAAGAGGGTATGGCTACACCTTC
CSVRPGAQRGYGYTF
>TRBD1|TRBV7-8|TRBJ1-1|15|.
TGTGCCAGCAGCATCCGGGCACAGGGGAGGACTGAAGCTTTCTTT
CASSIRAQGRTEAFF
>TRBD1|TRBV28|TRBJ2-7|15|.
TGTGCCAGCAGTCCAACGGACAGGGGAGGATACGAGCAGTACTTC
CASSPTDRGGYEQYF